This entry lists 22 T cell receptor beta chains sequenced from one sample in a study of human T cells and chemical hapten exposure. Time point: patch test 1, 2 weeks after DPC sensitization. Treatment meaning: therapeutic diphenylcyclopropenone sensitization with weekly scalp DPC. TCRdb re-called the RACE reads with MiXCR, one entry per CDR3 protein. The sample holds more than 100,000 distinct CDR3 sequences, around 13% seen once. This sample comprised whole blood, obtained in connection with sensitization to the hapten diphenylcyclopropenone (DPC). Every receptor here comes from a young man with alopecia areata. Some clones in this sample may be carry-over from other donors' samples.

This clonotype was seen more than once but under ten times. This chain uses TRBV20-1 with TRBJ2-3; D is possibly TRBD2 (5 bases). Germline V gene data show CDR1 as DFQATT and CDR2 as SNEGSKA (reference sequence). The CDR3 sequence is 13 residues long. The V end lost 4 bases, the J end lost 8 bases, and 16 bases lay between the germline ends. CDR3 nucleotide sequence: TGCAGTGCTATGGAGCTAGTCGGAGGTACGCAGTATTTT. Translation gives CSAMELVGGTQYF.

This clonotype was observed a few times. This sequence joins TRBV20-1 and TRBJ1-5; tentatively, D is TRBD1 (5 bases). V lost 3 bases and J 3 bases, leaving 9 bases between the germline ends. Germline V gives CDR1 DFQATT, CDR2 SNEGSKA (reference sequence). This CDR3 contains 13 residues. In nucleotides, the CDR3 is TGCAGTGCTAGTTCAGGGATCAATCAGCCCCAGCATTTT. Protein product: CSASSGINQPQHF.

The chain has TRBV3-1 and TRBJ2-2; D might be TRBD2 (5 bases). Germline CDR1 and CDR2: LGHDT and YNNKEL (reference sequence). The CDR3 runs to 16 residues. V lost 2 bases and J lost 0, with 10 bases in between. CDR3 nucleotide sequence: TGTGCCAGCAGCCAACGAGCGGCAGCGAACACCGGGGAGCTGTTTTTT. This encodes CASSQRAAANTGELFF.

This clonotype occurred a few times. The rearrangement joins TRBV11-1 to TRBJ2-7; 12 positions match TRBD1. CDR3 length: 15 residues. V gave up 2 bases and J gave up 7 bases; unmatched junction bases: 6. From germline, CDR1 is SGHAT and CDR2 FQDESV (reference sequence). CDR3 residues: CASSLNRDRGREQYF. The CDR3 DNA reads TGTGCCAGCAGCTTAAACCGGGACAGGGGGCGAGAGCAGTACTTC.

The chain is built from TRBV28 and TRBJ1-6; D not resolved. V was shortened by 7 bases and J by 0 bases, with 16 bases between the two germline ends. The CDR3 length is 17 residues. CDR1 and CDR2 (germline): MDHEN, SYDVKM. CDR3 nucleotide sequence: TGTGCCAGCACGACTGGAACGGGGAGCTCCTATAATTCACCCCTCCACTTT. Protein product: CASTTGTGSSYNSPLHF.

This clonotype has only a few counts. The chain carries TRBV7-3 and TRBJ1-2, with unresolved D. CDR1 and CDR2 from the germline V gene are SGHTA and FQGTGA. V was trimmed by 1 base and J by 3 bases, leaving 15 bases between them. The CDR3 is made up of 16 amino acids. CDR3 loop: CASSLNGGRGDYGYTF. The CDR3 DNA follows: TGTGCCAGCAGCTTAAATGGCGGTCGGGGAGACTATGGCTACACCTTC.

This clonotype was found many times. The chain links TRBV24-1 to TRBJ1-2; D is unclear. The CDR3 contains 12 residues. V was trimmed by 7 bases and J by 7 bases, leaving 12 bases between them. CDR1 is KGHDR and CDR2 is SFDVKD in the germline V gene. This chain's CDR3 is CATSGGDIGYTF. CDR3 sequence (DNA): TGTGCCACCAGCGGAGGTGACATTGGCTACACCTTC.

CDR3 in amino acids: CASSPRRDGGNTIYF. The CDR3, as DNA: TGTGCCAGCAGCCCAAGGCGGGACGGCGGAAACACCATATATTTT. The chain employs TRBV7-9 and TRBJ1-3; D is perhaps TRBD1 (5 bases). This CDR3 comprises 15 residues. Deletions cut 5 bases from V and 4 bases from J, with 15 bases between. Germline V lookup: CDR1 SEHNR, CDR2 FQNEAQ (reference sequence).

CDR3 nucleotide sequence: TGCGCCAGCAGTGAGCAGACAGGATCCACCTACAATGAGCAGTTCTTC. Amino acid sequence: CASSEQTGSTYNEQFF. The rearrangement joins TRBV10-2 to TRBJ2-1; possibly TRBD1 for D (6 bases). Germline CDR1 is WSHSY and CDR2 is SAAADI. The CDR3 length is 16 residues. The V end lost 2 bases, the J end lost 2 bases, and 13 bases lay between the germline ends.

V usage is TRBV7-6 and J usage is TRBJ2-7; 9 bases align to TRBD1. Unmatched junction bases numbered 7, after V lost 5 bases and J lost 5 bases. Germline lookup yields CDR1 SGHVS and CDR2 FNYEAQ. The CDR3 covers 14 residues. The CDR3 nucleotides are TGTGCCAGCAGCCGGGACAGGGACAGTGACGAGCAGTACTTC. Translating gives CASSRDRDSDEQYF.

The chain couples TRBV27 to TRBJ1-2; 8 bases fit TRBD1. Germline CDR1 MNHEY, CDR2 SMNVEV (reference sequence). The J segment lost 8 bases and the V segment lost 6 bases, leaving 11 bases of the junction unmatched. This CDR3 spans 14 amino acids. The CDR3 sequence: CASRTPSGGGGYTF. For the CDR3, the DNA is TGTGCCAGCAGGACCCCTTCAGGGGGCGGCGGCTACACCTTC.

This clonotype has just a few counts. This chain connects TRBV6-2 or TRBV6-3 to TRBJ1-1, with no clear D. Germline assignment: CDR1 MNHEY and CDR2 SVGEGT. The ends were cut back, 4 bases at V and 0 bases at J, with 9 bases in the middle. CDR3 size: 14 residues. The CDR3 region has the DNA TGTGCCAGCAGTTGGGGAGAGATGAACACTGAAGCTTTCTTT. Its translation: CASSWGEMNTEAFF.

This clonotype was observed a handful of times. This chain uses TRBV20-1 with TRBJ1-6, with D unclear. V lost 3 bases and J 0 bases, leaving 6 bases between the germline ends. The CDR3 spans 14 residues. CDR1 and CDR2 from the germline V gene are DFQATT and SNEGSKA (reference sequence). As DNA, the CDR3 is TGCAGTGCTAGGAGTAGCTCCTATAATTCACCCCTCCACTTT. Its translation: CSARSSSYNSPLHF.

This chain links TRBV5-4 with TRBJ2-4; D is perhaps TRBD2 (6 bases). CDR1 is SGHNT, CDR2 YYREEE, per germline (reference sequence). CDR3 length: 13 residues. The V and J ends lost 0 bases and 7 bases respectively, with 8 bases between them. This CDR3 reads CASSLEGRNIQYF. CDR3 coding DNA: TGTGCCAGCAGCTTGGAGGGGAGGAACATTCAGTACTTC.

V usage is TRBV27 and J usage is TRBJ1-5, with 7 bases fitting TRBD1. The germline V gene has CDR1 MNHEY and CDR2 SMNVEV (reference sequence). This CDR3 comprises 15 residues. V was clipped by 2 bases and J by 6 bases; unmatched bases: 7. Here the CDR3 DNA reads TGTGCCAGCAGTTTAGTATCAGGGGGGGGTCAGCCCCAGCATTTT. It encodes CASSLVSGGGQPQHF.

This clonotype was recorded once. V usage is TRBV20-1 and J usage is TRBJ1-2; D is uncertain. The V end was cut by 0 bases, the J end by 2 bases, with 10 bases between. This CDR3 contains 14 residues. The V gene's germline CDR1 is DFQATT and CDR2 SNEGSKA (reference sequence). The CDR3 loop reads CSARDERVNYGYTF. CDR3 DNA: TGCAGTGCTAGAGATGAAAGAGTGAACTATGGCTACACCTTC.

CDR3 sequence: CASTQGLTDTQYF. The CDR3 nucleotides are TGTGCCAGTACCCAGGGGTTAACAGATACGCAGTATTTT. This chain uses TRBV5-4 with TRBJ2-3; tentatively, D is TRBD1 (6 bases). Germline assignment: CDR1 SGHNT and CDR2 YYREEE (reference sequence). V dropped 8 bases and J dropped 3 bases, with 13 bases sitting between them. This CDR3 comprises 13 residues.

This clonotype was recorded a few times. The V gene is TRBV29-1, the J gene TRBJ2-7; D possibly uses TRBD1 or TRBD2 (5 bases each). The CDR3 sequence is 14 residues long. Germline V gives CDR1 SQVTM, CDR2 ANQGSEA. The V end was cut by 4 bases, the J end by 1 base, with 14 bases between. The CDR3 region has the DNA TGCAGCGTTGTTGGGGACGGTCTGTCCTACGAGCAGTACTTC. Protein sequence: CSVVGDGLSYEQYF.

This clonotype was seen a handful of times. The chain recombines TRBV7-9 with TRBJ2-2; D is unclear. Germline CDR1 is SEHNR and CDR2 is FQNEAQ (reference sequence). The CDR3 totals 12 residues. The V gene lost 5 bases and the J gene lost 6 bases, with 7 bases spanning the gap. The CDR3 is CASSPVAGELFF. The CDR3 DNA reads as TGTGCCAGCAGCCCGGTAGCCGGGGAGCTGTTTTTT.

The rearrangement links TRBV7-9 to TRBJ2-3; D not certain. V was cut by 3 bases and J by 5 bases, with 6 bases left in between. Germline CDR1 SEHNR, CDR2 FQNEAQ (reference sequence). The CDR3 has 12 residues. The CDR3 DNA is TGTGCCAGCAGCTTGGACCAAGATACGCAGTATTTT. Its protein product is CASSLDQDTQYF.

The chain combines TRBV7-9 with TRBJ1-2; D possibly corresponds to TRBD1 (5 bases). The germline V gene encodes CDR1 SEHNR and CDR2 FQNEAQ (reference sequence). The CDR3 runs to 13 residues. V lost 2 bases, J lost 6 bases, and 10 bases lay in between. Written as DNA, the CDR3 is TGTGCCAGCAGCTTAAATGGGGCGGATGGCTACACCTTC. It translates to CASSLNGADGYTF.

This clonotype was recorded many times. The chain recombines TRBV12-3 or TRBV12-4 with TRBJ2-2, with D unclear. V shed 3 bases and J shed 1 base, with 6 bases lying between them. CDR3 length: 14 residues. CDR3 DNA: TGTGCCAGCAGTTTTCATGGGAACACCGGGGAGCTGTTTTTT. Translated, it gives CASSFHGNTGELFF.